These 29 T cell receptor beta chains were sequenced from one sample in a study of Graves' ophthalmopathy and Graves' hyperthyroidism (dated by TCRdb to the late 2010s). Sequencing was carried out with an Illumina HiSeq 2000. TCR beta CDR3 regions were amplified from RNA transcripts for repertoire sequencing. The first round of RT-PCR was done with HTBI primers and the Qiagen OneStep RT-PCR kit, and was followed by a second round of multiplex PCR, then size selection and purification. TCRdb ran its own pipeline on the public reads, namely fastp trimming at Q25 and MiXCR clone calling, and kept in-frame beta chains. All rows with the same CDR3 protein become a single entry with the most common DNA and genes. The sample table records roughly 1.1 million distinct CDR3 sequences; about 40% of these occur just once. The ten largest clones take up over 8.5% of the sample. Sequencing used peripheral blood or thyroid tissue (not recorded which). The receptors come from an adult man with Graves' hyperthyroidism.

Worth noting for this clonotype: Compared with germline, one end of the junction differs, possibly owing to a read error. Here the CDR3 DNA reads TGTGCCAGCAGTATCACAGGGGCAGAGCAGTACTTC. As protein: CASSITGAEQYF. This chain joins TRBV10-3 and TRBJ2-7, with 7 bases that match TRBD1. CDR1 ENHRY and CDR2 SYGVKD come from the germline V gene. The CDR3 covers 12 residues.

The chain joins TRBV7-9 to TRBJ2-7, with D unresolved. CDR3 length equals 15 residues. Germline V gene data show CDR1 as SEHNR and CDR2 as FQNEAQ (reference sequence). Trimming removed 1 base from V and 5 bases from J, with 15 bases in between. The CDR3 coding sequence is TGTGCCAGCAGCTTAGGACCCGATCAGGCTAACGAGCAGTACTTC. Protein sequence: CASSLGPDQANEQYF. The entire variable domain, with the rest obtained from reference TRBV7-9 and TRBJ2-7, is as follows: DTGVSQNPRHKITKRGQNVTFRCDPISEHNRLYWYRQTLGQGPEFLTYFQNEAQLEKSRLLSDRFSAERPKGSFSTLEIQRTEQGDSAMYLCASSLGPDQANEQYFGPGTRLTVT.

This clonotype was observed a few times. This chain joins TRBV7-2 and TRBJ2-7; 8 bases are shared with TRBD1. This CDR3 is 15 amino acids long. CDR1 SGHTA and CDR2 FQGNSA come from the germline V gene. J lost 10 bases, V lost 1 base, and 12 bases had no gene match. DNA for the CDR3: TGTGCCAGCAGCTTAGGGGACAGGAGACCTACGAAACAGTACTTC. Residues: CASSLGDRRPTKQYF.

The gene calls are TRBV10-2 and TRBJ2-6; 7 bases align to TRBD1. The CDR3 spans 17 residues. J lost 0 bases, V lost 3 bases, and 5 bases had no gene match. Germline CDR1 is WSHSY and CDR2 is SAAADI. In DNA form, the CDR3 reads TGCGCCAGCAGTGACAGGACAGGAGACTCTGGGGCCAACGTCCTGACTTTC. This codes for CASSDRTGDSGANVLTF.

The table lists this clonotype with many counts. The V and J genes are TRBV19 and TRBJ2-5, with D hard to call. In germline, CDR1 is LNHDA, CDR2 SQIVND (reference sequence). The germline V and J ends were trimmed by 3 bases and 2 bases, with 10 bases remaining between them. The CDR3 extends over 14 amino acids. Here the CDR3 DNA reads TGTGCCAGTAGTATGATGGCCAGACAAGAGACCCAGTACTTC. Translated, it gives CASSMMARQETQYF.

The V call is TRBV7-9, the J call TRBJ1-2; D remains unclear. Trimming left V 1 base short and J 3 bases short, with 6 bases between. The V gene's germline CDR1 is SEHNR and CDR2 FQNEAQ (reference sequence). CDR3 length: 13 amino acids. CDR3 nucleotides: TGTGCCAGCAGCTTAGTGGCCTACTATGGCTACACCTTC. The encoded protein is CASSLVAYYGYTF.

In nucleotides, the CDR3 is TGTGCCAGCAGCCCATTCTCGGGACAGACCACCTACGAGCAGTACTTC. Protein: CASSPFSGQTTYEQYF. The chain joins TRBV7-2 to TRBJ2-7, with 7 bases lining up with TRBD1. Germline lookup yields CDR1 SGHTA and CDR2 FQGNSA. The CDR3 spans 16 residues. The junction had 12 bases not matched to a gene; V was cut back by 5 bases and J by 2 bases.

As DNA, the CDR3 is TGCAGTGCTCGGAGACAGGGGACTAAAGAGACCCAGTACTTC. Amino acids: CSARRQGTKETQYF. The rearrangement links TRBV20-1 to TRBJ2-5, with a tentative D call TRBD1 (8 bases). The length of the CDR3 is 14 residues. V gave up 5 bases and J gave up 3 bases, with 16 bases separating them. Looked up from germline, CDR1 is DFQATT and CDR2 is SNEGSKA (reference sequence).

The sample holds many counts of this clonotype. The chain joins TRBV19 to TRBJ1-5, with 10 nucleotides matching TRBD1. Per the germline V gene, CDR1 is LNHDA and CDR2 is SQIVND (reference sequence). V gave up 5 bases and J gave up 5 bases; unmatched junction bases: 3. The CDR3 spans 14 residues. The CDR3, as DNA: TGTGCCAGTAGTCCGACAGGGGGCGATCAGCCCCAGCATTTT. Its translation: CASSPTGGDQPQHF. Complete variable domain (other parts from reference TRBV19 and TRBJ1-5): DGGITQSPKYLFRKEGQNVTLSCEQNLNHDAMYWYRQDPGQGLRLIYYSQIVNDFQKGDIAEGYSVSREKKESFPLTVTSAQKNPTAFYLCASSPTGGDQPQHFGDGTRLSIL.

This clonotype showed up many times. This chain connects TRBV9 to TRBJ1-4; tentatively, D is TRBD1 (5 bases). The germline V gene has CDR1 SGDLS and CDR2 YYNGEE. Between the trimmed V and J ends, which lost 3 bases and 0 bases, there was a span of 12 bases. This CDR3 region has 16 residues. CDR3 in amino acids: CASSAFQGATNEKLFF. CDR3 nucleotides: TGTGCCAGCAGCGCGTTCCAGGGAGCAACTAATGAAAAACTGTTTTTT.

The sample holds many counts of this clonotype. The chain uses TRBV20-1 and TRBJ1-2; no firm D call. Germline loops: CDR1 DFQATT, CDR2 SNEGSKA (reference sequence). V lost 3 bases, J lost 0 bases, and 11 bases lay in between. The CDR3 runs 14 residues. CDR3 sequence reads: CSARSHSTNYGYTF. CDR3 coding DNA: TGCAGTGCTAGGTCCCACAGCACTAACTATGGCTACACCTTC.

About this clonotype: Just one base apart from a much larger clone, this may be a read error. This chain uses TRBV29-1 with TRBJ2-7; D unclear. Trimming cost V 4 bases and J 0 bases, with 1 base left between them. The CDR3 spans 10 residues. CDR1 and CDR2 from the germline V gene are SQVTM and ANQGSEA. CDR3 region: CSVASYEQYF. The CDR3 coding sequence is TGCAGCGTTGCCTCCTACGAGCAGTACTTC.

This chain connects TRBV6-5 to TRBJ2-5; a weak D match, TRBD1 (5 bases). V lost 5 bases, J lost 10 bases, and 14 bases lay in between. CDR1 and CDR2 from the germline V gene are MNHEY and SVGAGI. This CDR3 comprises 12 residues. CDR3 DNA: TGTGCCAGCAGTGACGACAGTTGGATCCAGTACTTC. Translating gives CASSDDSWIQYF.

Regarding this clonotype: One end of the junction varies from germline; a read error may be responsible. The genes are TRBV5-1 and TRBJ1-5, with unresolved D. CDR1 SGHRS and CDR2 YFSETQ come from the germline V gene. The CDR3 consists of 14 residues. The chain's CDR3 is CANSLDGSNQPQHF. For the CDR3, the DNA is TGCGCCAACAGCTTGGACGGTAGCAATCAGCCCCAGCATTTT.

V gene TRBV6-5 combines with J gene TRBJ1-5; D might be TRBD1 (6 bases). From germline, CDR1 is MNHEY and CDR2 SVGAGI. V was pared by 4 bases and J by 11 bases, with 21 bases between. The CDR3 length is 15 residues. As DNA, the CDR3 is TGTGCCAGCAGTTCCCCGGAGGGGGGGGCTTCGTCCCAGCATTTT. Its protein product is CASSSPEGGASSQHF.

As for this clonotype: One base away lies a much larger clone, so this may be a sequencing read error. J is TRBJ2-7 and V is TRBV7-2; 10 nucleotides line up with TRBD2. The CDR3 loop spans 16 amino acids. From germline, CDR1 is SGHTA and CDR2 FQGNSA. This CDR3 reads CAISLGASGGTYEQYF. Written as DNA, the CDR3 is TGTGCCATCAGCTTAGGTGCTAGCGGGGGCACCTACGAGCAGTACTTC.

This sequence joins TRBV19 and TRBJ1-1; no clear D gene. The CDR3 totals 12 residues. Germline CDR1 is LNHDA and CDR2 is SQIVND (reference sequence). The V and J ends lost 8 bases and 7 bases respectively, with 14 bases between them. This CDR3 reads CASRMWDREAFF. The CDR3 DNA reads as TGTGCCAGTCGAATGTGGGATCGTGAAGCTTTCTTT.

The chain carries TRBV10-3 and TRBJ2-5, with TRBD1 matching 10 bases. The germline V gene encodes CDR1 ENHRY and CDR2 SYGVKD. This CDR3 comprises 15 residues. V was clipped by 8 bases and J by 5 bases; unmatched bases: 11. The CDR3 region is CAIGTGDHPVETQYF. CDR3 coding DNA: TGTGCCATCGGGACAGGGGATCATCCGGTGGAGACCCAGTACTTC.

The chain recombines TRBV12-3 or TRBV12-4 with TRBJ1-2; 7 nucleotides line up with TRBD1. With V trimmed by 2 bases and J by 7 bases, 16 bases remained unmatched. CDR3 length: 17 residues. The CDR3 is CASSLSQGVVGISGYTF. CDR3 in DNA: TGTGCCAGCAGTTTATCGCAGGGGGTCGTCGGTATTTCTGGCTACACCTTC.

This rearrangement joins TRBV7-6 to TRBJ2-7; 9 bases fit TRBD1. From germline, CDR1 is SGHVS and CDR2 FNYEAQ. Trimming took 4 bases from V and 2 from J; bases not matched to a gene: 6. CDR3 size: 15 residues. The DNA for the CDR3 is TGTGCCAGCAGCTCCCATGGACAGGGGACCTACGAGCAGTACTTC. Protein: CASSSHGQGTYEQYF.

This clonotype was found many times. V and J are TRBV6-4 and TRBJ1-5; D is perhaps TRBD1 (5 bases). V lost 2 bases and J 2 bases, leaving 13 bases between the germline ends. Per the germline V gene, CDR1 is MRHNA and CDR2 is SNTAGT. The CDR3 length is 16 residues. Written as DNA, the CDR3 is TGTGCCAGCAGTGACCGACAGCGTTCCGGCAATCAGCCCCAGCATTTT. Protein: CASSDRQRSGNQPQHF.

This clonotype has ten or more counts. This could be a read error, since a much larger clone is one nucleotide away. The CDR3 end shows no conserved phenylalanine or tryptophan, and so a read error is likely. CDR3 protein: CASSEAGPPNTEAFL. The CDR3 nucleotides read TGTGCCAGCAGTGAAGCGGGACCGCCGAACACTGAAGCTTTCCTT. The gene calls are TRBV25-1 and TRBJ1-1, with a possible D match to TRBD1 (5 bases). V dropped 2 bases and J dropped 1 base, with 11 bases sitting between them. CDR3 length: 15 residues. CDR1 is MGHDK, CDR2 SYGVNS, per germline.

This chain links TRBV5-1 with TRBJ1-5; D unresolved. Germline values: CDR1 SGHRS, CDR2 YFSETQ. Trimming cost V 2 bases and J 1 base, with 10 bases left between them. There are 15 residues in the CDR3. The CDR3 protein is CASSFTFGSNQPQHF. In DNA, the CDR3 is TGCGCCAGCAGCTTTACATTTGGAAGCAATCAGCCCCAGCATTTT. The full variable domain, rest sourced from reference TRBV5-1 and TRBJ1-5, is KAGVTQTPRYLIKTRGQQVTLSCSPISGHRSVSWYQQTPGQGLQFLFEYFSETQRNKGNFPGRFSGRQFSNSRSEMNVSTLELGDSALYLCASSFTFGSNQPQHFGDGTRLSIL.

This clonotype showed up just a few times. The chain links TRBV20-1 to TRBJ1-6; D might be TRBD1 (5 bases). Germline V gene lookup returns CDR1 DFQATT and CDR2 SNEGSKA (reference sequence). V dropped 3 bases and J dropped 0 bases, with 9 bases sitting between them. The CDR3 consists of 15 residues. CDR3 DNA: TGCAGTGCTAGGACAGAGAGCTCCTATAATTCACCCCTCCACTTT. Encoded protein: CSARTESSYNSPLHF.

This clonotype has ten or more counts. The V gene is TRBV20-1, the J gene TRBJ1-5, with D possibly being TRBD1 (5 bases). This CDR3 has 16 amino acids. The V gene's germline CDR1 is DFQATT and CDR2 SNEGSKA (reference sequence). With 4 bases removed from V and 4 bases from J, the gap between germline ends came to 20 bases. Here the CDR3 reads CSAIRGGAPGNQPQHF. CDR3 DNA: TGCAGTGCTATTAGGGGTGGGGCACCAGGGAATCAGCCCCAGCATTTT.

This clonotype showed up just a few times. The rearrangement uses TRBV6-2 or TRBV6-3 and TRBJ2-5; D remains ambiguous. The germline V gene has CDR1 MNHEY and CDR2 SVGEGT. Trimming removed 4 bases from V and 3 bases from J, with 12 bases in between. This CDR3 is built from 14 residues. CDR3 loop: CASSSIDKEETQYF. The CDR3 bases are TGTGCCAGCAGTTCCATCGACAAAGAAGAGACCCAGTACTTC.

This chain's CDR3 is CASSPRGTGSTEAFF. The CDR3 DNA reads TGTGCCAGCAGCCCCCGTGGGACAGGGAGCACTGAAGCTTTCTTT. The V call is TRBV7-9, the J call TRBJ1-1; 9 bases line up with TRBD1. V lost 5 bases to trimming and J lost 4 bases; unmatched junction nucleotides: 8. This CDR3 has 15 residues. CDR1 is SEHNR and CDR2 is FQNEAQ in the germline V gene (reference sequence). Drawing the rest from reference TRBV7-9 and TRBJ1-1, the complete variable domain is DTGVSQNPRHKITKRGQNVTFRCDPISEHNRLYWYRQTLGQGPEFLTYFQNEAQLEKSRLLSDRFSAERPKGSFSTLEIQRTEQGDSAMYLCASSPRGTGSTEAFFGQGTRLTVV.

This clonotype was counted only a few times. Here the CDR3 DNA reads TGTGCCAGCAGCTTAAATGTCGGAACGGGGCGATTCGGCACCGGGGAGCTGTTTTTT. This codes for CASSLNVGTGRFGTGELFF. The rearrangement joins TRBV11-2 to TRBJ2-2; TRBD1 or TRBD2 may be the D gene (5 bases each). The germline V and J ends were trimmed by 2 bases and 4 bases, with 23 bases remaining between them. Germline values: CDR1 SGHAT, CDR2 FQNNGV. This CDR3 is built from 19 residues.

This clonotype has a handful of counts. This chain joins TRBV7-9 and TRBJ1-5, with D unclear. This CDR3 has 14 amino acids. Germline assignment: CDR1 SEHNR and CDR2 FQNEAQ (reference sequence). V dropped 8 bases and J dropped 6 bases, with 17 bases sitting between them. The chain's CDR3 is CASPPRWGSQPQHF. The CDR3 bases are TGTGCCAGCCCCCCTCGCTGGGGAAGTCAGCCCCAGCATTTT. The variable domain in full, with the rest retrieved from reference TRBV7-9 and TRBJ1-5, is DTGVSQNPRHKITKRGQNVTFRCDPISEHNRLYWYRQTLGQGPEFLTYFQNEAQLEKSRLLSDRFSAERPKGSFSTLEIQRTEQGDSAMYLCASPPRWGSQPQHFGDGTRLSIL.